Listed below are T cell receptor beta chains from one sample, sequenced in a study of human T cells and chemical hapten exposure. TCRdb reanalysed the RACE reads using MiXCR and keeps one entry per CDR3 protein. The sample carries about 120,000 distinct CDR3 sequences, roughly 12% recorded once. The sequenced sample was whole blood, obtained in connection with sensitization to the hapten diphenylcyclopropenone (DPC). These receptors were taken from a woman between 45 and 60 years old with alopecia areata. Some clones in this sample may be carry-over from other donors' samples. CDR3s leave out the opening cysteine and the closing phenylalanine or tryptophan.

j_call,v_call,cdr3_aa
TRBJ2-7,TRBV5-1,ASSWGTSEQY
TRBJ1-2,TRBV19,ASSHQGYYGYT
TRBJ2-3,TRBV7-9,ASSRGGRSTDTQY
TRBJ2-2,TRBV12-3/TRBV12-4,ASSSGWAGELF
TRBJ1-1,TRBV7-2,ASSITANTEAF
TRBJ2-5,TRBV10-1,ASSETAVAETQY
TRBJ1-5,TRBV12-3/TRBV12-4,ASSFGGVNQPQH
TRBJ2-3,TRBV29-1,SVQSTNTQY
TRBJ2-1,TRBV12-3/TRBV12-4,ASRAGGYNEQF
TRBJ2-1,TRBV12-3/TRBV12-4,ASNQRGLAGHNEQF
TRBJ2-7,TRBV4-3,ASSQGRGTHEQY
TRBJ1-2,TRBV27,ASRRWDTYGYT
TRBJ2-3,TRBV12-3/TRBV12-4,ASRKQGSTDTQY
TRBJ1-5,TRBV7-2,ASSFGGQVNQPQH
TRBJ1-5,TRBV2,ASSGPWGLSNQPQH
TRBJ1-3,TRBV6-2/TRBV6-3,ASSRRIHSGNTIY
TRBJ1-5,TRBV15,ATRGQGNQPQH
TRBJ1-5,TRBV6-5,ASSQRQGNQPQH
TRBJ2-5,TRBV29-1,SVITVGETQY
TRBJ1-1,TRBV7-9,ASHRLGTGDTEAF
TRBJ2-1,TRBV29-1,SVGSREQF
TRBJ1-1,TRBV6-5,ASSGRYTEAF
TRBJ2-3,TRBV4-1,ASSQGKPGGGLRRDTQY
TRBJ1-5,TRBV15,ATSRDWRDIYQPQH
TRBJ1-2,TRBV6-1,ASSVDRATYYGYT
TRBJ1-4,TRBV5-1,ASTPGTGSEKLF
TRBJ2-7,TRBV27,ASSLSGTGSSYEQY
TRBJ1-1,TRBV6-1,ASGIRPGQGRNTEAF
TRBJ1-5,TRBV7-9,ASSLAAGFNQPQH
TRBJ1-1,TRBV3-1,ASSQDRATNTEAF
TRBJ1-6,TRBV6-1,ASIQGRNSPLH
TRBJ2-7,TRBV27,ASGVGQATYEQY
TRBJ2-7,TRBV20-1,SAKRRTKPYEQY
TRBJ2-7,TRBV6-5,ASSYSRTGGNEQY
TRBJ1-1,TRBV20-1,SASRDRGMNTEAF
TRBJ2-3,TRBV24-1,ATSDFGGVTDAQY
TRBJ1-1,TRBV5-1,ASSLEVNSAGEAF
TRBJ1-2,TRBV29-1,SVGGYT
TRBJ1-2,TRBV6-6,ASTHERTGGYT
TRBJ2-5,TRBV11-2,ASSFDSPETQY
TRBJ1-1,TRBV6-2/TRBV6-3,ASKSGLVTEAF
TRBJ2-5,TRBV12-3/TRBV12-4,ASSLTGEAETQY
TRBJ1-5,TRBV20-1,SASLTGGSNQPQH
TRBJ2-7,TRBV11-2,ASSLEGLAGASYEQY
TRBJ2-2,TRBV7-2,ASSFTSNTVGELF
TRBJ1-5,TRBV3-1,ASSLNWEQQPQH